Shown below are 13 T cell receptor beta chains from a single sample sequenced in a study of PD-L1 blockade in urothelial cancer. Time point defined: pretreatment peripheral blood. Measured with immunoSEQ multiplex PCR; TCRdb has only the in-frame clones, and not every one. The data contain 33,000 or so clones, 82% of them singletons. Sample: PBMCs, taken around atezolizumab (anti-PD-L1) treatment. Receptor source: a man aged 55 to 70 with urothelial cancer.

V usage is TRBV5-6 and J usage is TRBJ1-1; D gene uncertain. Germline V gene sequence: CDR1 SGHDT, CDR2 YYEEEE. Trimming removed 0 bases at V and 1 base at J, with 4 bases between. The CDR3 contains 13 residues. Written as DNA, the CDR3 is TGTGCCAGCAGCTTGGGCAGGAACACTGAAGCTTTCTTT. Protein sequence: CASSLGRNTEAFF. The entire variable domain, with the rest obtained from reference TRBV5-6 and TRBJ1-1, is as follows: DAGVTQSPTHLIKTRGQQVTLRCSPKSGHDTVSWYQQALGQGPQFIFQYYEEEERQRGNFPDRFSGHQFPNYSSELNVNALLLGDSALYLCASSLGRNTEAFFGQGTRLTVV.

The chain is built from TRBV4-1 and TRBJ1-2, with D uncertain. Germline V gives CDR1 MGHRA, CDR2 YSYEKL. Trimming took off 4 bases at V and 2 bases at J, with 8 bases between the two ends. CDR3 length: 13 amino acids. The CDR3 loop is CASSPTENYGYTF. As DNA, the CDR3 is TGCGCCAGCAGCCCAACAGAGAACTATGGCTACACCTTC.

The genes are TRBV5-1 and TRBJ2-4, with 8 bases matching TRBD2. Germline V lookup: CDR1 SGHRS, CDR2 YFSETQ. This CDR3 is built from 15 residues. V shed 5 bases and J 6 bases; nucleotides not matched to a gene: 10. This chain's CDR3 is CASSYGGANPNIQYF. The CDR3 nucleotides read TGCGCCAGCAGTTACGGGGGGGCCAACCCAAACATTCAGTACTTC.

This chain connects TRBV5-1 to TRBJ2-2; TRBD1 matches 7 bases. CDR1 and CDR2 (germline): SGHRS, YFSETQ. The CDR3 contains 15 residues. V shed 3 bases, J shed 4 bases, and the junction held 6 bases outside the gene matches. In nucleotides, the CDR3 is TGCGCCAGCAGCTCGACGACAGGGCCCACCGGGGAGCTGTTTTTT. Translation gives CASSSTTGPTGELFF.

This clone is labeled medium-sized (0.01 to 0.1%). The chain links TRBV19 to TRBJ1-4; 9 nucleotides agree with TRBD1. Germline V gene sequence: CDR1 LNHDA, CDR2 SQIVND (reference sequence). The CDR3 totals 16 residues. Trimming removed 6 bases from V and 0 bases from J; junction bases left unmatched: 5. DNA for the CDR3: TGTGCCAGTAGGCTCCGGGACAGGGCAACTAATGAAAAACTGTTTTTT. The encoded protein is CASRLRDRATNEKLFF.

J is TRBJ2-7 and V is TRBV11-1; D possibly corresponds to TRBD1 (5 bases). Per germline, CDR1 SGHAT and CDR2 FQDESV (reference sequence). Trimming pared 5 bases from V and 5 bases from J, leaving 16 bases between. The CDR3 is 14 residues long. The CDR3: CASSVDPRGHEQYF. CDR3 DNA sequence: TGTGCCAGCAGCGTAGACCCAAGGGGCCACGAGCAGTACTTC.

The CDR3 here is CASSLIAGGNTGELFF. In DNA form, the CDR3 reads TGTGCCAGCAGCTTAATAGCGGGGGGGAACACCGGGGAGCTGTTTTTT. The V and J genes are TRBV7-3 and TRBJ2-2; TRBD2 agrees at 10 bases. CDR1 and CDR2 from the germline V gene are SGHTA and FQGTGA. This CDR3 is 16 amino acids long. V shed 1 base, J shed 1 base, and the junction held 0 bases outside the gene matches. The full variable domain, rest sourced from reference TRBV7-3 and TRBJ2-2, is GAGVSQTPSNKVTEKGKYVELRCDPISGHTALYWYRQSLGQGPEFLIYFQGTGAADDSGLPNDRFFAVRPEGSVSTLKIQRTERGDSAVYLCASSLIAGGNTGELFFGEGSRLTVL.

The chain's CDR3 is CASSLGRGMNTEAFF. In nucleotides, the CDR3 is TGTGCCAGCAGCTTGGGGAGGGGAATGAACACTGAAGCTTTCTTT. J is TRBJ1-1 and V is TRBV5-4; D is perhaps TRBD1 (5 bases). V was clipped by 0 bases and J by 0 bases, with 9 bases between them. The CDR3 is 15 residues long. In germline, CDR1 is SGHNT, CDR2 YYREEE (reference sequence).

The CDR3 coding sequence is TGCGCCAGCAGCTTGGGGGGTGGGAGGAGACTGTTTTTT. Its protein product is CASSLGGGRRLFF. The chain has TRBV5-1 and TRBJ1-4, with no clear D. Looked up from germline, CDR1 is SGHRS and CDR2 is YFSETQ. V was shortened by 0 bases and J by 13 bases, with 13 bases between the two germline ends. The CDR3 has 13 amino acids.

This rearrangement joins TRBV2 to TRBJ2-5, with D unresolved. The V end lost 3 bases, the J end lost 5 bases, and 10 bases lay between the germline ends. The CDR3 contains 13 residues. Germline V gives CDR1 SNHLY, CDR2 FYNNEI. CDR3 protein: CASSEFSAETQYF. The CDR3 nucleotides read TGTGCCAGCAGTGAGTTTAGTGCGGAGACCCAGTACTTC.

A few counts support this clone. The J gene is TRBJ1-5, the V gene TRBV30; D is perhaps TRBD1 (5 bases). The CDR3 runs 14 residues. Germline V gives CDR1 GTSNPN, CDR2 SVGIG (reference sequence). V lost 0 bases to trimming and J lost 7 bases, with 13 bases between them. CDR3 amino acids: CAWSVMRGGQPQHF. The CDR3, as DNA: TGTGCCTGGAGTGTAATGCGGGGCGGCCAGCCCCAGCATTTT.

The V call is TRBV2, the J call TRBJ1-6; D might be TRBD1 (5 bases). CDR1 is SNHLY, CDR2 FYNNEI, per germline. This CDR3 region has 16 residues. Trimming stripped 3 bases from V and 3 bases from J, with 12 bases between. CDR3 in amino acids: CASSEYRSGYNSPLHF. The CDR3, as DNA: TGTGCCAGCAGTGAGTACAGGTCGGGCTATAATTCACCCCTCCACTTT.

The rearrangement uses TRBV14 and TRBJ2-5, with TRBD1 as a possible D gene (6 bases). Germline V gives CDR1 SGHDN, CDR2 FVKESK. The V end lost 2 bases, the J end lost 2 bases, and 12 bases lay between the germline ends. The CDR3 spans 15 residues. The DNA for the CDR3 is TGTGCCAGCAGCCAACAGGGGTGGGGGCAAGAGACCCAGTACTTC. It codes for CASSQQGWGQETQYF.